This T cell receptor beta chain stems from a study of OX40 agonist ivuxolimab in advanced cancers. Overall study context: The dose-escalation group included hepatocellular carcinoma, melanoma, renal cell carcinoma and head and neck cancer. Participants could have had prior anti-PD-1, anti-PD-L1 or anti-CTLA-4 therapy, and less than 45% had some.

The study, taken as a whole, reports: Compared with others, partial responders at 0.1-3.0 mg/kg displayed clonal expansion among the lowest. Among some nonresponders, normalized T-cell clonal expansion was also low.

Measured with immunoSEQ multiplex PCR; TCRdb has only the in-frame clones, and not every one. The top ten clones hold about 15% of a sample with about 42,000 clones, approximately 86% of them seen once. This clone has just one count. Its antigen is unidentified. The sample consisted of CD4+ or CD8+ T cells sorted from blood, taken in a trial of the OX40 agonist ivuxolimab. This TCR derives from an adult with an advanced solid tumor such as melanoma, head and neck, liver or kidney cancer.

The CDR3 loop reads CASRPPAGNTIYF. In DNA, the CDR3 is TGCGCCAGCAGACCCCCCGCCGGAAACACCATATATTTT. The rearrangement joins TRBV5-1 to TRBJ1-3, with no clear D. The CDR3 runs 13 residues. Trimming stripped 5 bases from V and 4 bases from J, with 10 bases between. Germline V gene lookup returns CDR1 SGHRS and CDR2 YFSETQ.